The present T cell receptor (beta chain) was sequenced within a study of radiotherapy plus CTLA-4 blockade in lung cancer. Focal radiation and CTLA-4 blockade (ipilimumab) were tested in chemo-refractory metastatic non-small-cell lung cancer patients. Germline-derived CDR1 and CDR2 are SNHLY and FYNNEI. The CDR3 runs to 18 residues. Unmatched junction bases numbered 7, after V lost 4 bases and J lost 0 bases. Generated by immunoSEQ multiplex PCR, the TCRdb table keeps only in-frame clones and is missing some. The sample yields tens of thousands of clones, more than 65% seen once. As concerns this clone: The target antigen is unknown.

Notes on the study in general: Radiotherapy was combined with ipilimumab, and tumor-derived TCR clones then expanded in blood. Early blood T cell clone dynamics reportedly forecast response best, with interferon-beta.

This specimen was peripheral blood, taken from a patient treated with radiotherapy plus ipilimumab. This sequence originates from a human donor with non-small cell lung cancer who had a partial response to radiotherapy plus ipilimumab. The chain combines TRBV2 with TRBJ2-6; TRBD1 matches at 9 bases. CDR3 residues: CASSGAGTGFSGANVLTF. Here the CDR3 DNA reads TGTGCCAGCAGTGGCGCCGGGACAGGGTTCTCTGGGGCCAACGTCCTGACTTTC.